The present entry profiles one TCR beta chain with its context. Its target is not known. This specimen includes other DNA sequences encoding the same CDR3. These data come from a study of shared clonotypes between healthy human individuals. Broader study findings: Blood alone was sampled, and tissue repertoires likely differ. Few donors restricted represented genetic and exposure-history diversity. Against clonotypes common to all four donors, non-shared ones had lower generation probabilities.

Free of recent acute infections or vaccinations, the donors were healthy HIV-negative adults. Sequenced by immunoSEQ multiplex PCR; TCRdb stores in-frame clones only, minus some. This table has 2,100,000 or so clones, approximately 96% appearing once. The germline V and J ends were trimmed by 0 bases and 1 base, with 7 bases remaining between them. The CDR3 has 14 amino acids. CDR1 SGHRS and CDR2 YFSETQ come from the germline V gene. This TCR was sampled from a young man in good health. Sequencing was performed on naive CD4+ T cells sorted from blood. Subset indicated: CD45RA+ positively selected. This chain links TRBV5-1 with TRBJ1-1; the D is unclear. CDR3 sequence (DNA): TGCGCCAGCAGCTTGGCCCCTGGGAACACTGAAGCTTTCTTT. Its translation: CASSLAPGNTEAFF.